A selection of T cell receptor beta chains follows, all from one sample in a study of blood T cell repertoires in COVID-19. Sequenced by immunoSEQ multiplex PCR; TCRdb stores in-frame clones only, minus some. The sample records about 69,000 clones, nearly 80% being singletons. Material for sequencing was peripheral blood. The receptor source for this set is a human donor in a cohort sampled during active COVID-19. The conserved cysteine and the conserved F or W are not part of the CDR3 here. Fields, in order: D gene, V gene, J gene, CDR3 protein. D genes are given only for firm matches.

>.|TRBV18|TRBJ2-2
ASSPPADTGELF
>.|TRBV6-1|TRBJ1-6
ASSELTGNSPLH
>.|TRBV5-1|TRBJ1-2
ASSPAGINYGYT
>TRBD1|TRBV4-1|TRBJ2-4
ASSQVPGQGENIQY
>TRBD2|TRBV27|TRBJ2-3
ASYLAGSSGGADTQY
>.|TRBV6-6|TRBJ2-5
ASSYLETQY
>TRBD2|TRBV27|TRBJ2-6
ASRLAGGLSGANVLT
>TRBD1|TRBV20-1|TRBJ1-2
SATDRVDGYT
>TRBD1|TRBV9|TRBJ2-3
ASSVALEGALSTDTQY
>.|TRBV7-2|TRBJ2-2
ASSLSQGKVF
>TRBD1|TRBV6-1|TRBJ2-7
ASSDAGQGAFEQY
>.|TRBV29-1|TRBJ1-1
SVRRDSFEAF
>TRBD2|TRBV10-1|TRBJ2-1
ASSESRPSGGDEQF
>TRBD2|TRBV5-1|TRBJ2-7
ASGRTSGTYEQY
>TRBD1|TRBV2|TRBJ2-7
ASTQWIRTGAYEQY
>.|TRBV5-4|TRBJ2-5
ASSLPGEKETQY
>.|TRBV30|TRBJ2-7
AWSGGLQSSYEQY
>TRBD2|TRBV6-4|TRBJ2-1
ASSGSGSGGNEQF
>TRBD1|TRBV30|TRBJ1-3
AWGTGVENTIY
>TRBD1|TRBV6-5|TRBJ2-7
ASGTGGYEQY
>.|TRBV7-8|TRBJ1-4
ASSLAGGAGEKLF
>TRBD2|TRBV7-9|TRBJ2-5
ASRPGGALETQY
>TRBD1|TRBV13|TRBJ2-7
ASSALGTAYEQY
>TRBD1|TRBV27|TRBJ2-2
ASSETGGETGELF
>TRBD1|TRBV5-1|TRBJ1-3
ASSRGQDSGNTIY
>.|TRBV7-8|TRBJ1-4
ASSLGTGYETELF
>TRBD2|TRBV27|TRBJ2-3
ASTGLAGAGWTDTQY
>.|TRBV7-2|TRBJ1-3
ASSLVGAGGNTIY
>.|TRBV19|TRBJ1-5
ASRNSQYSNQPQH
>.|TRBV5-4|TRBJ2-5
ASSSSGQGVKEY
>.|TRBV27|TRBJ2-7
ASRQGTYEQY
>.|TRBV28|TRBJ2-2
ASSFDDIPANTGELF
>TRBD1|TRBV15|TRBJ1-2
ATSIGGQGNYGYT
>TRBD2|TRBV6-5|TRBJ2-1
ASRGLAGHNEQF
>TRBD1|TRBV7-2|TRBJ1-5
ASTDGTAYSNQPQH
>TRBD2|TRBV5-1|TRBJ2-5
ASRGTGGSSETQY
>TRBD1|TRBV4-1|TRBJ1-4
ASSHVGQVATNEKLF
>.|TRBV3-1/TRBV3-2|TRBJ1-2
ASSQEYGDTIYGYT
>.|TRBV24-1|TRBJ2-1
ATSDFRGARNEQF
>TRBD1|TRBV6-1|TRBJ2-7
ASSEPRTGTGYEQY
>.|TRBV5-4|TRBJ2-3
ASSVGGTSGTDTQY
>TRBD1|TRBV18|TRBJ2-7
ASSPGGTGEQY
>.|TRBV30|TRBJ2-2
ACGDTGELF
>TRBD2|TRBV11-2|TRBJ2-2
ASSLGLAGVKNTGELF
>.|TRBV12-5|TRBJ1-4
ASGSRQPESRRA